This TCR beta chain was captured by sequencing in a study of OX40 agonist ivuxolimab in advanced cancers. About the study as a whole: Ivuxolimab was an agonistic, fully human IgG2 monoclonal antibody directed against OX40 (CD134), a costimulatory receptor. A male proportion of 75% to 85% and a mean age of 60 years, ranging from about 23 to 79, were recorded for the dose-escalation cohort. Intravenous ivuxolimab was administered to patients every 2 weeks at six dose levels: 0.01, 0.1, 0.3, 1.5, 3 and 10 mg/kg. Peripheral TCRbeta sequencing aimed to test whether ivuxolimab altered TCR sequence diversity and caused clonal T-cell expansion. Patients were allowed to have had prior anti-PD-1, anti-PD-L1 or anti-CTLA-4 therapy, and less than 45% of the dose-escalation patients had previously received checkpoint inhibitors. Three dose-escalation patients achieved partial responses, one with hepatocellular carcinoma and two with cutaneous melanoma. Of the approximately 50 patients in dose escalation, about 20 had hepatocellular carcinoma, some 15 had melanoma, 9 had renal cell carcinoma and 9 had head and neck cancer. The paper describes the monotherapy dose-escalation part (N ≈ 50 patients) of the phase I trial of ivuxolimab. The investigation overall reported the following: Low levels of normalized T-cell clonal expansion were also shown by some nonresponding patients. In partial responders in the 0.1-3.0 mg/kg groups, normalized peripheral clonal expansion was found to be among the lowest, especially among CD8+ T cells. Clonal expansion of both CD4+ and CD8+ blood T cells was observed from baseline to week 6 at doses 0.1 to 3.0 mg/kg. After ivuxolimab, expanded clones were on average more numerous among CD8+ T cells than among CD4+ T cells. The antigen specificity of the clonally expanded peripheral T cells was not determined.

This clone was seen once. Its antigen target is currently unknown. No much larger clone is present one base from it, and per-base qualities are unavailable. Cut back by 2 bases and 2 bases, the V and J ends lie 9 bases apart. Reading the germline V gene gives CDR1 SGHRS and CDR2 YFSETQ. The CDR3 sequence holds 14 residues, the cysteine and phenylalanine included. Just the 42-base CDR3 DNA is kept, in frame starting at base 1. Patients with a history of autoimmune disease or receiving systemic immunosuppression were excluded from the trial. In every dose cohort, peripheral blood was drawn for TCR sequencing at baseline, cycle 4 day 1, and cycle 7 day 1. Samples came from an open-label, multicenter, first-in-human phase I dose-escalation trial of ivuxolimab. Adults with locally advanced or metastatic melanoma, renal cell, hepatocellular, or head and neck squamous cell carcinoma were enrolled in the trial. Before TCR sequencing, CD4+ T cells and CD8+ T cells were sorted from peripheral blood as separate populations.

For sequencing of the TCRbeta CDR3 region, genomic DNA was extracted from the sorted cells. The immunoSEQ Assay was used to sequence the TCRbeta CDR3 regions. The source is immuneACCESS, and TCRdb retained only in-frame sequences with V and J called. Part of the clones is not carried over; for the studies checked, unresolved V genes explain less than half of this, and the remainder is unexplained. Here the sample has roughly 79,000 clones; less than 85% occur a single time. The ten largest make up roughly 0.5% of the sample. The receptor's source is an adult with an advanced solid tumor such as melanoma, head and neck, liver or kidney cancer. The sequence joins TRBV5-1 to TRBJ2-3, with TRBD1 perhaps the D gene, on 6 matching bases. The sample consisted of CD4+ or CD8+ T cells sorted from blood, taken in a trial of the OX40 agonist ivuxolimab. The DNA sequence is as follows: TGCGCCAGCAGCTTTAGGACAGACACAGATACGCAGTATTTT. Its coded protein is CASSFRTDTDTQYF.